The 6 T cell receptor beta chains listed next were all sequenced from one sample in a study of T-cell memory formation after mild COVID-19. Using its own MiXCR run on the 5' RACE reads, TCRdb lists one record per CDR3 protein. The table has some 54,000 distinct CDR3 sequences, over 7.5% seen once; the top ten hold less than 1.5%. Sequenced sample: PBMCs or a T cell subset sorted from them (not recorded which). These receptors all stem from a man younger than 30 who had mild COVID-19 (a few samples of this study predate the infection). Cell type and time point are not known.

This clonotype was seen at least ten times. The V gene is TRBV7-2, the J gene TRBJ1-6; D uncertain. With 5 bases removed from V and 4 bases from J, the gap between germline ends came to 6 bases. In germline, CDR1 is SGHTA, CDR2 FQGNSA. The length of the CDR3 is 13 residues. The CDR3 loop is CASSPNYNSPLHF. Written as DNA, the CDR3 is TGTGCCAGCAGCCCAAATTATAATTCACCCCTCCACTTT.

Ten or more counts support this clonotype. The genes are TRBV7-9 and TRBJ2-3; D might be TRBD1 (6 bases). V lost 5 bases and J 4 bases, leaving 16 bases between the germline ends. Germline CDR1 is SEHNR and CDR2 is FQNEAQ (reference sequence). The CDR3 totals 15 residues. CDR3 sequence: CASSQHNRAADTQYF. DNA of the CDR3: TGTGCCAGCAGCCAACACAACAGGGCCGCAGATACGCAGTATTTT.

This clonotype was recorded only once. The V call is TRBV4-3, the J call TRBJ1-1; a weak D match, TRBD1 (6 bases). Germline V lookup: CDR1 LGHNA, CDR2 YSLEER. V was cut by 5 bases and J by 3 bases, with 10 bases left in between. This CDR3 comprises 13 residues. The CDR3 sequence: CASSNRADTEAFF. CDR3 bases: TGCGCCAGCAGCAACAGGGCGGACACTGAAGCTTTCTTT.

The chain joins TRBV4-3 to TRBJ2-5; no clear D gene. Per the germline V gene, CDR1 is LGHNA and CDR2 is YSLEER. CDR3 length: 13 residues. V lost 0 bases and J lost 4, with 6 bases in between. CDR3 in DNA: TGCGCCAGCAGCCAAGACAGGAGAGAGACCCAGTACTTC. Its protein product is CASSQDRRETQYF.

This rearrangement joins TRBV12-3 or TRBV12-4 to TRBJ2-2; the match to TRBD2 covers 7 bases. The length of the CDR3 is 15 residues. V dropped 6 bases and J dropped 5; count of bases not matched to a gene: 9. The CDR3 region is CASSLLAAGTGELFF. CDR3 coding DNA: TGTGCCAGCAGCCTGCTAGCGGCGGGGACCGGGGAGCTGTTTTTT.

In its sample, this clonotype was seen a few times. The J gene is TRBJ2-3, the V gene TRBV2; TRBD2 agrees at 9 bases. This CDR3 comprises 16 residues. The trim removed 6 bases at V and 6 bases at J, leaving 13 bases unmatched. Germline V gene lookup returns CDR1 SNHLY and CDR2 FYNNEI. CDR3: CASRARLAATRDTQYF. For the CDR3, the DNA is TGTGCCAGCAGGGCGCGACTAGCGGCCACGCGGGATACGCAGTATTTT.